The next 2 T cell receptor beta chains were all read from a single sample in a study of lymphopenia after photon versus proton radiotherapy. TCRdb's table, derived via immunoSEQ multiplex PCR, lists solely in-frame clones and lacks some. The sample lists about 70,000 clones; 85% to 95% were seen once. The sequences come from peripheral blood, collected from a patient treated with photon-based radiotherapy. These receptors were collected from a woman in her thirties or forties with cholangiocarcinoma.

The chain is built from TRBV6-5 and TRBJ1-6; D ambiguous. The CDR3 has 14 residues. CDR1 MNHEY and CDR2 SVGAGI come from the germline V gene. V was cut by 7 bases and J by 7 bases, with 14 bases left in between. The CDR3, as DNA: TGTGCCAGCACCATAGGGTGGGAAAATTCACCCCTCCACTTT. Translation gives CASTIGWENSPLHF.

The CDR3 reads CATSRDGQGYGYTF. DNA for the CDR3: TGTGCCACCAGCAGAGATGGCCAGGGCTATGGCTACACCTTC. The chain employs TRBV15 and TRBJ1-2; TRBD1 might be the D (5 bases). Germline CDR1 reads LNHNV; CDR2 reads YYDKDF (reference sequence). Between the trimmed V and J ends, which lost 0 bases and 4 bases, there was a span of 9 bases. This CDR3 is built from 14 residues.